The TCR beta chain under discussion was sequenced for a study of shared clonotypes between healthy human individuals. With unsorted samples, genomic DNA was obtained from about 90 million PBMCs. Produced via immunoSEQ multiplex PCR; TCRdb's table is partial and in-frame only. The table includes roughly 500,000 clones, around 85% detected once. Comment on this clone: One base separates it from a far larger clone, so it is likely a read error.

Germline lookup yields CDR1 SGHDT and CDR2 YYEEEE. The CDR3 runs 14 residues. With 2 bases clipped from V and 5 bases from J, the junction kept 4 bases outside the gene matches. The chain combines TRBV5-6 with TRBJ2-7, with 10 bases matching TRBD2. The origin of this receptor is a woman in her 40s in good health. Some clones in this sample may be carry-over from other donors' samples. The sample taken for sequencing was PBMCs. CDR3 nucleotides: TGTGCCAGCAGCTTAGGGACTAGCGTCCACGAGCAGTACTTC. Amino acid sequence: CASSLGTSVHEQYF.